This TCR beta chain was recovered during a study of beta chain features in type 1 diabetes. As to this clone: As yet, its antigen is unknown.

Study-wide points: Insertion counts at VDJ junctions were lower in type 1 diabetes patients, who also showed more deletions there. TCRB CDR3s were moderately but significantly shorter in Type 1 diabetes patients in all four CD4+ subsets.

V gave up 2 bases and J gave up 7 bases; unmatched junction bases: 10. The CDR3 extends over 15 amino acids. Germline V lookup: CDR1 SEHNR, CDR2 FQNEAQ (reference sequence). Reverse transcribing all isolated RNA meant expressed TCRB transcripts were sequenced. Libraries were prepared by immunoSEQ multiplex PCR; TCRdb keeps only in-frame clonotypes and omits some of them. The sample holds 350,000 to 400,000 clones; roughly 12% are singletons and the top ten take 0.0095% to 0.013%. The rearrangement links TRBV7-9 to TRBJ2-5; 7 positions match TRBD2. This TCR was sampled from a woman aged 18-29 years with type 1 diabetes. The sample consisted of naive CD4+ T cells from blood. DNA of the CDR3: TGTGCCAGCAGCTTATCCCGGACTAGTTCTGGGACCCAGTACTTC. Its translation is CASSLSRTSSGTQYF.